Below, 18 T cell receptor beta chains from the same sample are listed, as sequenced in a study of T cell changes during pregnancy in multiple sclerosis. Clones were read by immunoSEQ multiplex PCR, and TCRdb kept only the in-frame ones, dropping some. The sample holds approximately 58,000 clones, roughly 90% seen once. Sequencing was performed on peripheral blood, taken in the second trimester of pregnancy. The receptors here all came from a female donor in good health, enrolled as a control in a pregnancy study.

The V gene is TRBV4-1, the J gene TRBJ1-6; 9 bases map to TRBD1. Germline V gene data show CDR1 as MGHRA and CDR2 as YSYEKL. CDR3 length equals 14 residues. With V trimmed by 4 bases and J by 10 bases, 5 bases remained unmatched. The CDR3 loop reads CASSPGQGKSPLHF. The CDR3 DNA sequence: TGCGCCAGCAGCCCCGGACAGGGGAAATCACCCCTCCACTTT.

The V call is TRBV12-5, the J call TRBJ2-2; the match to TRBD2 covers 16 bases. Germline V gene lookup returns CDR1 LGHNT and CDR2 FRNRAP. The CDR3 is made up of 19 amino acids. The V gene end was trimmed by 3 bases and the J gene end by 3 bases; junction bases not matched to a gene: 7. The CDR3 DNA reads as TGTGCTAGTGGTTTCCCGGGACTAGCGGGGGGGCCCGACACCGGGGAGCTGTTTTTT. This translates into CASGFPGLAGGPDTGELFF.

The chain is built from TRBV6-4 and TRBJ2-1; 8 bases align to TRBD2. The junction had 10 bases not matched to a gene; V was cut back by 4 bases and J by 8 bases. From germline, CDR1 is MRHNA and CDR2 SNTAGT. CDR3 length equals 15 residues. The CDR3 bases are TGTGCCAGCAGTGCTAGCCCCGGGACTAGTCATGAGCAGTTCTTC. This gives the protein CASSASPGTSHEQFF.

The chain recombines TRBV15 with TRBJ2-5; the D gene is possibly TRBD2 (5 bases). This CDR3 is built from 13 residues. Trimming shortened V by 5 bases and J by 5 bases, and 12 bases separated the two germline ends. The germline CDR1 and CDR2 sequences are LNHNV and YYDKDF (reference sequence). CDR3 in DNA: TGTGCCACCAGCGTCAGGACTTCTGAGACCCAGTACTTC. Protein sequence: CATSVRTSETQYF.

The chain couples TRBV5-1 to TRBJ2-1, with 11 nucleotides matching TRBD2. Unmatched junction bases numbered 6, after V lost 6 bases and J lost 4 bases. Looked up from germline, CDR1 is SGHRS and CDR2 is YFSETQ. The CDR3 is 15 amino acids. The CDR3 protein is CASNPLAGGYNEQFF. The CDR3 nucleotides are TGCGCCAGCAACCCCCTAGCGGGAGGTTACAATGAGCAGTTCTTC.

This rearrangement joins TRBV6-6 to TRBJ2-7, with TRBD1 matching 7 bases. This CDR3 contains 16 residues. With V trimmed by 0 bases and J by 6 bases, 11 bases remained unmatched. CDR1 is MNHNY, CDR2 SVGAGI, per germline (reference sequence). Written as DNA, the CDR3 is TGTGCCAGCAGTTACTCGGGCCGACAGGGTACGGGCGAGCAGTACTTC. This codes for CASSYSGRQGTGEQYF.

Here the CDR3 reads CASSVGDLAGNYEQYF. CDR3 DNA: TGTGCCAGCAGCGTAGGAGACCTGGCCGGGAACTACGAGCAGTACTTC. V gene TRBV9 combines with J gene TRBJ2-7, with D possibly being TRBD2 (5 bases). This CDR3 is 16 amino acids long. With 0 bases removed from V and 3 bases from J, the gap between germline ends came to 16 bases. CDR1 is SGDLS, CDR2 YYNGEE, per germline.

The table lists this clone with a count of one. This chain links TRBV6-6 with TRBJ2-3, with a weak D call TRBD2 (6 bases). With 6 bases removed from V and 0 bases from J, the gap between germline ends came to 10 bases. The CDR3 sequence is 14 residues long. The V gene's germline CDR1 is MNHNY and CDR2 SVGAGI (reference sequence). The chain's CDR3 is CASRRGTSTDTQYF. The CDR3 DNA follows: TGTGCCAGCAGGCGAGGGACTAGCACAGATACGCAGTATTTT.

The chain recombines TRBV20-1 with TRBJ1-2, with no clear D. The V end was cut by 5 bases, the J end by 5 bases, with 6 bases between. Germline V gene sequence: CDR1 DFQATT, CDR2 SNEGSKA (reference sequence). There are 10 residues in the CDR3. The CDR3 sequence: CSAHSYGYTF. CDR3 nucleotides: TGCAGTGCTCACTCTTATGGCTACACCTTC.

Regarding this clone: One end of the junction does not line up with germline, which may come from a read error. The CDR3 loop reads CASSQGVGTYTQYF. In DNA, the CDR3 is TGTGCCAGCAGCCAGGGGGTGGGCACATATACGCAGTATTTT. V and J are TRBV7-2 and TRBJ2-3; 7 nucleotides line up with TRBD1. The V gene's germline CDR1 is SGHTA and CDR2 FQGNSA. CDR3 length equals 14 residues.

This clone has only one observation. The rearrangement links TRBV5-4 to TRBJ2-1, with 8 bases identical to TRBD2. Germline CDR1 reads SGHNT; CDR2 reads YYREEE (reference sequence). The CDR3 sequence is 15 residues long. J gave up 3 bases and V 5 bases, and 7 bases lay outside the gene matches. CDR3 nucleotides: TGTGCCAGCAGTCCCGGACTAGCAGACTACAATGAGCAGTTCTTC. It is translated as CASSPGLADYNEQFF.

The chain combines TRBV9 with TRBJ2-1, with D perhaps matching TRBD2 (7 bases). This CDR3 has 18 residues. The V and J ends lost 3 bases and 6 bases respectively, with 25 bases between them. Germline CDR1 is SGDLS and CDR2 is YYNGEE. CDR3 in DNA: TGTGCCAGCAGCGCCCCTCCACTAGCGTTGGGGGCCCTCAATGAGCAGTTCTTC. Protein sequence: CASSAPPLALGALNEQFF.

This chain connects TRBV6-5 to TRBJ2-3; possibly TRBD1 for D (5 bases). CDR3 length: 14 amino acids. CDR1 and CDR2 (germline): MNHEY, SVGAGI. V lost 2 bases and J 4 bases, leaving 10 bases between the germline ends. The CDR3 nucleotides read TGTGCCAGCAGTTACATCTGGGGCGCAGATACGCAGTATTTT. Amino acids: CASSYIWGADTQYF.

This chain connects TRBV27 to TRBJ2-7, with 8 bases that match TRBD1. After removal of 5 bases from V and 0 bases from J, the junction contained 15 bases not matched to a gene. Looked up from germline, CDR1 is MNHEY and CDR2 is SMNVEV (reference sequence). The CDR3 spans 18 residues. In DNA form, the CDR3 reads TGTGCCAGCAGTCAAGCTGCCGGGACAGGACGACCCTCCTACGAGCAGTACTTC. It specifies CASSQAAGTGRPSYEQYF.

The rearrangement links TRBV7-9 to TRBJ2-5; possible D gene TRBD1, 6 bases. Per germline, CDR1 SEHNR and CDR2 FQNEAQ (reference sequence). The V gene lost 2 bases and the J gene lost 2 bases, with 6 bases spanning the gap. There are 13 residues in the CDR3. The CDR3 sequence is CASSLRGQETQYF. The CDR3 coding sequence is TGTGCCAGCAGCTTAAGGGGGCAAGAGACCCAGTACTTC.

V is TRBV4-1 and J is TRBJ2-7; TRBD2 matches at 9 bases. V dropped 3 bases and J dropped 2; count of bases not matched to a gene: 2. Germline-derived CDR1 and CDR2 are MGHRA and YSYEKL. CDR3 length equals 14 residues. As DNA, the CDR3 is TGCGCCAGCAGCCAGGTAGCGGGGGCCTACGAGCAGTACTTC. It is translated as CASSQVAGAYEQYF.

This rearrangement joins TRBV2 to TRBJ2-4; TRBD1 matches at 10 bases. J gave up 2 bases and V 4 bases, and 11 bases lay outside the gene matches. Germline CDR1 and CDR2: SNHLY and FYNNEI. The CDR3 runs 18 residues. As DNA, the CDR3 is TGTGCCAGCAGTGTGGGACAGGGGATGAGCGGGACCAAAAACATTCAGTACTTC. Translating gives CASSVGQGMSGTKNIQYF. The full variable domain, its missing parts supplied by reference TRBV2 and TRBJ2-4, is EPEVTQTPSHQVTQMGQEVILRCVPISNHLYFYWYRQILGQKVEFLVSFYNNEISEKSEIFDDQFSVERPDGSNFTLKIRSTKLEDSAMYFCASSVGQGMSGTKNIQYFGAGTRLSVL.

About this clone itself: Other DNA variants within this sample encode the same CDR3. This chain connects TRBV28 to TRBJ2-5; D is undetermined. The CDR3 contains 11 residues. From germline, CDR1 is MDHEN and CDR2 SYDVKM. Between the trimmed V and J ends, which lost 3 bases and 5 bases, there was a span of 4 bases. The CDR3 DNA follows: TGTGCCAGCAGTTTGAGGGAGACCCAGTACTTC. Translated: CASSLRETQYF. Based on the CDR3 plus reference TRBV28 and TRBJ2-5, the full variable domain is DVKVTQSSRYLVKRTGEKVFLECVQDMDHENMFWYRQDPGLGLRLIYFSYDVKMKEKGDIPEGYSVSREKKERFSLILESASTNQTSMYLCASSLRETQYFGPGTRLLVL.